This entry lists 25 T cell receptor beta chains sequenced from one sample in a study of T cells in Graves' hyperthyroidism and ophthalmopathy. RNA transcripts provided the source from which TCR beta CDR3 regions were amplified. TCR CDR3 regions were first amplified by RT-PCR with HTBI primers. TCRdb itself ran the multiplex PCR reads through MiXCR, one entry per CDR3 protein. The table has around 240,000 distinct CDR3 sequences, about 17% seen once. The sequenced material came from blood. The origin of the receptors is a woman in her late teens or twenties with Graves' ophthalmopathy.

The chain combines TRBV2 with TRBJ2-1; 12 bases align to TRBD2. In germline, CDR1 is SNHLY, CDR2 FYNNEI. The CDR3 has 19 residues. Unmatched junction bases numbered 10, after V lost 4 bases and J lost 0 bases. The CDR3 spells CASSVGPGLAGSSYNEQFF. DNA for the CDR3: TGTGCCAGCAGTGTGGGGCCGGGACTAGCGGGCAGCTCCTACAATGAGCAGTTCTTC.

This clonotype was recorded at least ten times. This chain links TRBV10-3 with TRBJ2-1; the match to TRBD2 covers 13 bases. The CDR3 contains 17 residues. J lost 5 bases, V lost 6 bases, and 10 bases had no gene match. Germline loops: CDR1 ENHRY, CDR2 SYGVKD. The CDR3 DNA follows: TGTGCCATCAGAGCTCAACTAGCGGGAGGGCCCCACAATGAGCAGTTCTTC. This gives the protein CAIRAQLAGGPHNEQFF.

In its sample, this clonotype was seen many times. The rearrangement links TRBV24-1 to TRBJ2-1, with 8 bases lining up with TRBD2. With V trimmed by 3 bases and J by 7 bases, 7 bases remained unmatched. This CDR3 is built from 15 residues. Germline CDR1 reads KGHDR; CDR2 reads SFDVKD. Here the CDR3 reads CATSDSGSSGNEQFF. CDR3 nucleotide sequence: TGTGCCACCAGTGATAGCGGGAGTTCAGGTAATGAGCAGTTCTTC.

Regarding this clonotype: Possible read error: a much larger clone is one base away. Here the CDR3 omits its conserved ending phenylalanine or tryptophan, so a read error is the likely source. V is TRBV7-9 and J is TRBJ2-1; D gene uncertain. The V and J ends lost 5 bases and 3 bases respectively, with 20 bases between them. CDR3 length: 17 amino acids. Germline V gene lookup returns CDR1 SEHNR and CDR2 FQNEAQ (reference sequence). The chain's CDR3 is CASSPSSSRRIYNEQFS. CDR3 bases: TGTGCCAGCAGCCCCTCCTCTTCGCGCAGGATCTACAATGAGCAGTTCTCC.

In this sample, this clonotype turned up a few times. J is TRBJ1-2 and V is TRBV28; unclear D gene. Germline V lookup: CDR1 MDHEN, CDR2 SYDVKM. This CDR3 has 13 amino acids. The V end was cut by 4 bases, the J end by 4 bases, with 10 bases between. CDR3 sequence (DNA): TGTGCCAGCAGTTCCGGTCTGAGCTATGGCTACACCTTC. Amino acids: CASSSGLSYGYTF.

This clonotype occurred many times. V usage is TRBV7-9 and J usage is TRBJ2-1; 14 bases fit TRBD2. Germline V gene lookup returns CDR1 SEHNR and CDR2 FQNEAQ (reference sequence). The CDR3 loop spans 16 amino acids. Trimming took 5 bases from V and 8 from J; bases not matched to a gene: 8. As DNA, the CDR3 is TGTGCCAGCAGCCCAGGGACTAGCGGGAGTCCCGATGAGCAGTTCTTC. Its translation: CASSPGTSGSPDEQFF.

This clonotype has more than one count but fewer than ten. The chain recombines TRBV7-8 with TRBJ1-5, with D unclear. This CDR3 has 16 amino acids. The germline V and J ends were trimmed by 6 bases and 1 base, with 16 bases remaining between them. The V gene's germline CDR1 is SGHVS and CDR2 FQNEAQ. CDR3 nucleotides: TGTGCCAGCAGAAAAGAAGAGGGAGGCAGCAATCAGCCCCAGCATTTT. Protein product: CASRKEEGGSNQPQHF.

To note about this clonotype: With a much larger clone just one base away, this may be a read error. The chain employs TRBV29-1 and TRBJ2-4, with 10 bases identical to TRBD1. The CDR3 length is 13 residues. Germline lookup yields CDR1 SQVTM and CDR2 ANQGSEA. J gave up 5 bases and V 8 bases, and 6 bases lay outside the gene matches. CDR3 in amino acids: CSSIGQGENIQYF. Here the CDR3 DNA reads TGCAGCTCAATAGGACAGGGGGAAAACATTCAGTACTTC. Looking up the rest from reference TRBV29-1 and TRBJ2-4 gives the full variable domain: SAVISQKPSRDICQRGTSLTIQCQVDSQVTMMFWYRQQPGQSLTLIATANQGSEATYESGFVIDKFPISRPNLTFSTLTVSNMSPEDSSIYLCSSIGQGENIQYFGAGTRLSVL.

At least ten counts were recorded for this clonotype. This rearrangement joins TRBV6-2 or TRBV6-3 to TRBJ2-7, with TRBD2 matching 9 bases. The V and J ends lost 5 bases and 3 bases, in that order; junction bases with no gene match: 2. CDR1 and CDR2 (germline): MNHEY, SVGEGT. The CDR3 totals 13 residues. CDR3 sequence reads: CASSSSGSYEQYF. DNA for the CDR3: TGTGCCAGCAGTAGTAGCGGGAGCTACGAGCAGTACTTC.

This clonotype was seen many times. The chain combines TRBV5-5 with TRBJ1-5; D is undetermined. V gave up 3 bases and J gave up 1 base, with 8 bases separating them. This CDR3 region has 14 residues. Germline assignment: CDR1 SGHKS and CDR2 YYEKEE (reference sequence). CDR3 in DNA: TGTGCCAGCAGCTCCTTATCCAGCAATCAGCCCCAGCATTTT. It yields the protein CASSSLSSNQPQHF.

This clonotype was seen at least ten times. The chain has TRBV20-1 and TRBJ2-5, with a tentative D call TRBD2 (6 bases). V was clipped by 7 bases and J by 5 bases, with 20 bases between them. The CDR3 loop spans 14 amino acids. Germline values: CDR1 DFQATT, CDR2 SNEGSKA (reference sequence). The CDR3 nucleotides read TGCAGTGGGAGGAGCGGAAGCGCGGGGGAGACCCAGTACTTC. Protein product: CSGRSGSAGETQYF.

This clonotype was picked up many times. The chain's CDR3 is CSAIVGQTHQPQHF. In DNA, the CDR3 is TGCAGTGCTATCGTCGGACAGACACATCAGCCCCAGCATTTT. The chain combines TRBV20-1 with TRBJ1-5, with D maybe TRBD1 (6 bases). The V end was cut by 4 bases, the J end by 5 bases, with 15 bases between. The CDR3 loop spans 14 amino acids. Per the germline V gene, CDR1 is DFQATT and CDR2 is SNEGSKA (reference sequence).

Notes on this clonotype: This CDR3 fails to terminate in the conserved phenylalanine or tryptophan, so it likely reflects a read error. The chain has TRBV20-1 and TRBJ1-1; the D is unclear. The CDR3 is 14 amino acids. Germline V gives CDR1 DFQATT, CDR2 SNEGSKA (reference sequence). V gave up 2 bases and J gave up 4 bases, with 14 bases separating them. CDR3 amino acids: CSARLVGSGTEAFL. The CDR3 DNA follows: TGCAGTGCTAGACTCGTGGGGTCGGGCACTGAAGCTTTCCTT.

This clonotype was counted between two and nine times. The chain employs TRBV4-1 and TRBJ2-3, with D unclear. The CDR3 has 14 residues. The germline CDR1 and CDR2 sequences are MGHRA and YSYEKL. With 0 bases removed from V and 1 base from J, the gap between germline ends came to 5 bases. Here the CDR3 reads CASSQEDGTDTQYF. The CDR3 DNA sequence: TGCGCCAGCAGCCAAGAGGACGGCACAGATACGCAGTATTTT.

This clonotype was seen many times. The CDR3 bases are TGCAGCGTTGTAATCTTCGTTACGCAGCAGGACACCGGGGAGCTGTTTTTT. This gives the protein CSVVIFVTQQDTGELFF. V gene TRBV29-1 combines with J gene TRBJ2-2; D is unclear. Looked up from germline, CDR1 is SQVTM and CDR2 is ANQGSEA. The CDR3 loop spans 17 amino acids. The ends were cut back, 4 bases at V and 3 bases at J, with 21 bases in the middle.

The chain combines TRBV20-1 with TRBJ2-7; D gene uncertain. The V gene lost 6 bases and the J gene lost 6 bases, with 12 bases spanning the gap. Germline CDR1 DFQATT, CDR2 SNEGSKA (reference sequence). This CDR3 is built from 11 residues. CDR3 protein: CSAGPGREQYF. CDR3 coding DNA: TGCAGTGCGGGCCCCGGGCGCGAGCAGTACTTC.

This clonotype came up many times. The V gene is TRBV3-1, the J gene TRBJ1-1; perhaps TRBD1 as D (5 bases). The ends were cut back, 4 bases at V and 5 bases at J, with 14 bases in the middle. Germline V gives CDR1 LGHDT, CDR2 YNNKEL (reference sequence). The CDR3 length is 14 residues. Here the CDR3 DNA reads TGTGCCAGCAGCCCTCGAGGGGCGGGAACTGAAGCTTTCTTT. As protein: CASSPRGAGTEAFF. Based on the CDR3 plus reference TRBV3-1 and TRBJ1-1, the full variable domain is DTAVSQTPKYLVTQMGNDKSIKCEQNLGHDTMYWYKQDSKKFLKIMFSYNNKELIINETVPNRFSPKSPDKAHLNLHINSLELGDSAVYFCASSPRGAGTEAFFGQGTRLTVV.

The chain employs TRBV7-2 and TRBJ2-7; D may be TRBD2 (6 bases). Germline V CDR1 and CDR2: SGHTA, FQGNSA. There are 14 residues in the CDR3. V lost 6 bases and J 6 bases, leaving 18 bases between the germline ends. The CDR3 DNA follows: TGTGCCAGCAGACTCGGACTAATCGAAGCCGAGCAGTACTTC. Translated, it gives CASRLGLIEAEQYF.

In its sample, this clonotype was seen many times. The J gene is TRBJ2-2, the V gene TRBV12-3 or TRBV12-4, with 12 bases matching TRBD2. Unmatched junction bases numbered 13, after V lost 4 bases and J lost 4 bases. The CDR3 has 19 amino acids. CDR3 in amino acids: CASSSLYSTSGRITGELFF. The DNA of the CDR3 is TGTGCCAGCAGTTCTCTTTACTCGACTAGCGGGAGAATCACCGGGGAGCTGTTTTTT.

This clonotype was recorded at least ten times. V and J are TRBV19 and TRBJ2-7, with TRBD2 matching 8 bases. V shed 3 bases and J 0 bases; nucleotides not matched to a gene: 13. Per germline, CDR1 LNHDA and CDR2 SQIVND (reference sequence). This CDR3 is built from 18 residues. The CDR3 DNA reads as TGTGCCAGTAGTATTACCGCCCGACTAGCGCAGAGCTCCTACGAGCAGTACTTC. Protein product: CASSITARLAQSSYEQYF.

This clonotype was seen ten or more times. V is TRBV7-6 and J is TRBJ1-1, with a possible D match to TRBD1 (6 bases). CDR1 is SGHVS, CDR2 FNYEAQ, per germline. Trimming removed 4 bases at V and 0 bases at J, with 27 bases between. The CDR3 extends over 20 amino acids. This chain's CDR3 is CASSSLGATGSPILNTEAFF. CDR3 in DNA: TGTGCCAGCAGCTCCCTAGGTGCGACAGGAAGCCCCATTTTGAACACTGAAGCTTTCTTT.

In its sample, this clonotype was seen many times. The genes are TRBV20-1 and TRBJ2-5; D possibly matches TRBD1 or TRBD2 (6 bases each). Germline V gives CDR1 DFQATT, CDR2 SNEGSKA (reference sequence). The CDR3 has 14 amino acids. V shed 8 bases and J shed 1 base, with 17 bases lying between them. CDR3 sequence reads: CSLPGAGGQETQYF. In DNA form, the CDR3 reads TGCAGTCTCCCGGGGGCGGGTGGCCAAGAGACCCAGTACTTC.

This clonotype was counted between two and nine times. The V call is TRBV24-1, the J call TRBJ1-5, with a tentative D call TRBD1 (6 bases). The CDR3 extends over 12 amino acids. Germline lookup yields CDR1 KGHDR and CDR2 SFDVKD. Trimming took off 7 bases at V and 4 bases at J, with 7 bases between the two ends. CDR3: CATSQGNQPQHF. CDR3 nucleotides: TGTGCCACCAGCCAGGGGAATCAGCCCCAGCATTTT.

This clonotype occurred many times. This chain uses TRBV24-1 with TRBJ2-2; D not resolved. The V and J ends lost 9 bases and 7 bases respectively, with 11 bases between them. In germline, CDR1 is KGHDR, CDR2 SFDVKD. This CDR3 has 12 residues. This chain's CDR3 is CATRAAGGELFF. The CDR3 bases are TGTGCCACCCGCGCGGCCGGCGGGGAGCTGTTTTTT.

The table lists this clonotype with a few counts. The chain couples TRBV5-4 to TRBJ1-6; tentative D call: TRBD1 (6 bases). The CDR3 is 16 residues long. Deletions cut 4 bases from V and 1 base from J, with 12 bases between. Looked up from germline, CDR1 is SGHNT and CDR2 is YYREEE (reference sequence). CDR3 loop: CASSPGDRSYNSPLHF. In DNA form, the CDR3 reads TGTGCCAGCAGCCCAGGGGATAGGTCCTATAATTCACCCCTCCACTTT.